This record looks at one T cell receptor (beta chain) sequence and its context. It has no known antigen specificity. Base qualities are not at hand, and no much larger clone is one base apart. The data derive from a study of blood T cells in healthy people across ages (dated by TCRdb to 2014 to 2015). With regard to the full study: Template switching captured roughly one uniquely barcoded TCR beta cDNA molecule per two T cells in model experiments. To avoid experimental bias, donors of different ages were distributed randomly across sequencing lanes. Two additional independent replicas of 1 million unique cDNA reads from the same blood draw were analyzed for two donors (one aged 18 to 29 and one aged 80 or older). Using deep sequencing normalized with unique cDNA molecular identifiers, the study measured how TCR beta repertoire diversity changes with age. The donors were split into four age groups: young (average around 15 years), middle-aged (roughly 42), aged (around 67) and long-lived (under 90). The paper's findings and limits, for the study overall: Compared with the aged group, the long-lived group had more naive CD4+ T cells, fewer expanded clones and increased TCR diversity, suggesting age selection. As age increased, observed TCR beta diversity per million T cells dropped in a roughly linear way, and a significant reduction was already evident by age about 40. There was a strong correlation between observed TCR beta diversity and the percentage of naive T cells measured by flow cytometry. Donor CMV infection status was unknown, potentially confounding age-related changes in expanded clonotypes. Bulk unsorted PBMC profiling prevented conclusive comparison of naive and antigen-experienced compartments. Estimates of total diversity based on one million sequenced T cells were considered lower bounds and underestimates.

The library was made by 5' RACE. The instrument was an Illumina HiSeq 2500. The second PCR ran for about 6 to 12 cycles and used a J-beta primer mix along with a sample-barcoded 5' primer. A unique molecular identifier was introduced onto each TCR beta cDNA molecule by a template-switch 5' adaptor carrying 12 random nucleotides. Each sample yielded at least 2.5 million CDR3-containing paired-end reads. The Mint cDNA synthesis kit, primed by a TRBC-specific oligonucleotide, was used to synthesize first-strand cDNA from all RNA. Following uracil-DNA glycosylase treatment, all cDNA underwent a first 18-cycle PCR with the universal primers M1SS and BC2_uni_R. Regarding the original processing steps: Normalization of each sample was performed by random selection of 1 million high-quality reads, each carrying a distinct molecular identifier. Reads with shared molecular identifiers were discarded instead of being binned into consensus sequences. CDR3 identification, clonotype clustering and error correction used MiTCR with a Q25 quality threshold and the strictest error-elimination algorithm. A nonparametric unseen species model with Euler transformation was used to estimate lower-bound total TCR beta diversity. In TCRdb, the public reads were trimmed at Q25 with fastp and aligned with MiXCR, with productive beta chains retained. A single entry per CDR3 protein holds the most common genes and DNA from its merged rows. The V and J calls were determined by TCRdb, not by the authors. The sample data list under 2 million distinct CDR3 sequences, and approximately 32% of these were observed just once. Around 11% of the sample comes from the top ten.

From the germline V gene, CDR1 is SGDLS and CDR2 is YYNGEE. Clipping removes 3 bases from V and 0 bases from J, with 6 as the unmatched junction base count. There are 16 amino acids in the CDR3, from cysteine to phenylalanine inclusive. Just CDR3 DNA is preserved here, 48 bases in frame from base 1. The donors were about 40 Caucasian individuals from Russia, aged roughly 6 to 90 years, who were systemically healthy. Each donor gave ten milliliters of peripheral blood, collected into EDTA-treated Vacutainer tubes. Ficoll-Paque density-gradient centrifugation was used to isolate PBMCs, with at least 6.5 million obtained per sample. Trizol reagent was used to extract total RNA from PBMCs, with at least 5.5 micrograms per sample. The percentages of naive CD45RAhigh/CD27high T cells were determined by flow cytometry on a PBMC aliquot from every donor.

The chain employs TRBV9 and TRBJ2-1; TRBD2 aligns with 7 central bases. This receptor was obtained from a woman aged 25 to 39 in good health. Source material: blood. This receptor has the CDR3 CASSEIAGSSYNEQFF. The nucleotide sequence reads TGTGCCAGCAGCGAAATAGCGGGCAGCTCCTACAATGAGCAGTTCTTC.